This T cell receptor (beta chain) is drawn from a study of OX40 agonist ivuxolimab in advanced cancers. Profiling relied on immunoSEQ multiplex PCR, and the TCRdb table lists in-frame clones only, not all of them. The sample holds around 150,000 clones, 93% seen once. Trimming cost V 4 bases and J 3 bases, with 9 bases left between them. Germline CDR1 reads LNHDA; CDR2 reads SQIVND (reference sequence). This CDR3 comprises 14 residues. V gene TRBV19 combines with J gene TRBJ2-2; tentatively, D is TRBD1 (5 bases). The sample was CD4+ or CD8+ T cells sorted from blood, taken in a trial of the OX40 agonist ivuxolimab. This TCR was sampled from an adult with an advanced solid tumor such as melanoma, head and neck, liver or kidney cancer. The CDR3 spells CASSTQVDTGELFF. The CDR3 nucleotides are TGTGCCAGTAGTACACAGGTAGACACCGGGGAGCTGTTTTTT.